What follows are 22 T cell receptor beta chains derived from one specimen sequenced in a study of T cells after yellow fever vaccination. Using its own MiXCR run on the 5' RACE reads, TCRdb lists one record per CDR3 protein. There are some 120,000 distinct CDR3 sequences in the sample; 6.5% to 8% occur only once, and around 2.5% lies in the top ten. The starting material was CD4+ T cells sorted from PBMCs, obtained less than 11 days after the first yellow fever vaccination. All receptors come from a man aged 18 to 29 who received the YFV17D yellow fever vaccine.

This clonotype was seen many times. J is TRBJ1-3 and V is TRBV28; no firm D call. The germline gives CDR1 MDHEN, CDR2 SYDVKM. The CDR3 consists of 13 residues. V dropped 3 bases and J dropped 5 bases, with 8 bases sitting between them. This chain's CDR3 is CASSFSRRNTIYF. The DNA of the CDR3 is TGTGCCAGCAGTTTTAGTCGTAGAAACACCATATATTTT.

Ten or more counts support this clonotype. V usage is TRBV6-1 and J usage is TRBJ2-2; 9 bases align to TRBD2. The trim removed 7 bases at V and 5 bases at J, leaving 5 bases unmatched. The CDR3 length is 14 residues. CDR1 and CDR2 (germline): MNHNS, SASEGT. The CDR3 DNA reads TGTGCCAGCAAGGGACTAGCCGGGACCGGGGAGCTGTTTTTT. It translates to CASKGLAGTGELFF.

The V call is TRBV5-1, the J call TRBJ1-2; D remains unclear. This CDR3 spans 14 amino acids. With 0 bases removed from V and 8 bases from J, the gap between germline ends came to 14 bases. Germline lookup yields CDR1 SGHRS and CDR2 YFSETQ. The CDR3 DNA follows: TGCGCCAGCAGCTTGGAATTTCCCCCAGCCGGCTACACCTTC. Translation: CASSLEFPPAGYTF.

This clonotype came up a few times. V is TRBV7-3 and J is TRBJ2-1, with D possibly being TRBD1 (6 bases). Germline lookup yields CDR1 SGHTA and CDR2 FQGTGA. The CDR3 is made up of 12 amino acids. V lost 5 bases to trimming and J lost 9 bases, with 11 bases between them. CDR3 DNA: TGTGCCAGCAGCACAGGGTTGGGTGAGCAGTTCTTC. This translates into CASSTGLGEQFF.

This clonotype has just a few counts. The rearrangement uses TRBV7-9 and TRBJ2-3, with D maybe TRBD1 (5 bases). Germline V gene sequence: CDR1 SEHNR, CDR2 FQNEAQ (reference sequence). CDR3 size: 15 residues. V dropped 1 base and J dropped 7 bases, with 15 bases sitting between them. CDR3 protein: CASSLGQNAPHTQYF. Written as DNA, the CDR3 is TGTGCCAGCAGCTTAGGACAGAATGCCCCTCATACGCAGTATTTT.

This clonotype was seen more than once but under ten times. The gene calls are TRBV30 and TRBJ2-5; D possibly uses TRBD1 or TRBD2 (6 bases each). V lost 0 bases and J lost 3, with 14 bases in between. CDR3 length equals 15 residues. In germline, CDR1 is GTSNPN, CDR2 SVGIG (reference sequence). The DNA of the CDR3 is TGTGCCTGGAGTGTATTGTCGGGGGCTAAAGAGACCCAGTACTTC. Protein product: CAWSVLSGAKETQYF.

This clonotype was picked up many times. The V and J genes are TRBV7-2 and TRBJ2-3; the D is unclear. The germline V gene has CDR1 SGHTA and CDR2 FQGNSA. The CDR3 length is 13 residues. Trimming pared 5 bases from V and 4 bases from J, leaving 10 bases between. The CDR3 nucleotides are TGTGCCAGCAGCCGGCAGTTGGCAGATACGCAGTATTTT. As protein: CASSRQLADTQYF.

This clonotype was detected many times. The chain links TRBV10-3 to TRBJ1-1; D not resolved. V lost 6 bases, J lost 10 bases, and 18 bases lay in between. CDR1 is ENHRY, CDR2 SYGVKD, per germline. The CDR3 has 13 amino acids. The CDR3 nucleotides are TGTGCCATCAGCGAGGGTTCTCTGTCCCCAGCTTTCTTT. Its protein product is CAISEGSLSPAFF.

This clonotype was detected ten times or more. This chain uses TRBV6-5 with TRBJ1-4; D is ambiguous. With 0 bases removed from V and 5 bases from J, the gap between germline ends came to 10 bases. CDR3 length equals 15 residues. Germline values: CDR1 MNHEY, CDR2 SVGAGI. The CDR3 coding sequence is TGTGCCAGCAGTTACTCGTCCCACATAAATGAAAAACTGTTTTTT. This gives the protein CASSYSSHINEKLFF.

This clonotype was recorded many times. This chain joins TRBV12-3 or TRBV12-4 and TRBJ2-3; the D gene is possibly TRBD2 (6 bases). The V end lost 9 bases, the J end lost 4 bases, and 14 bases lay between the germline ends. The CDR3 runs to 13 residues. CDR3 sequence: CASAGSSADTQYF. CDR3 bases: TGTGCCAGTGCGGGGAGTTCAGCAGATACGCAGTATTTT.

The sample holds many counts of this clonotype. The chain has TRBV6-2 or TRBV6-3 and TRBJ2-7; TRBD2 is a possible D gene (5 bases). Trimming took off 6 bases at V and 9 bases at J, with 21 bases between the two ends. The CDR3 consists of 14 residues. CDR1 is MNHEY and CDR2 is SVGEGT in the germline V gene. CDR3 nucleotides: TGTGCCAGCAGCCTACGGACCGGACTGACGGCGCAGTACTTC. It specifies CASSLRTGLTAQYF.

The rearrangement uses TRBV5-4 and TRBJ1-3; D not certain. Trimming removed 3 bases at V and 3 bases at J, with 13 bases between. The germline CDR1 and CDR2 sequences are SGHNT and YYREEE (reference sequence). The CDR3 extends over 15 amino acids. The DNA for the CDR3 is TGTGCCAGCAGCTCGGCCCAAGCCGGTGGAAACACCATATATTTT. This sequence encodes CASSSAQAGGNTIYF. Full variable domain (outside the CDR3, taken from reference TRBV5-4 and TRBJ1-3): ETGVTQSPTHLIKTRGQQVTLRCSSQSGHNTVSWYQQALGQGPQFIFQYYREEENGRGNFPPRFSGLQFPNYSSELNVNALELDDSALYLCASSSAQAGGNTIYFGEGSWLTVV.

This clonotype was detected many times. V usage is TRBV6-5 and J usage is TRBJ1-2, with unresolved D. V lost 3 bases and J 5 bases, leaving 10 bases between the germline ends. CDR1 is MNHEY and CDR2 is SVGAGI in the germline V gene. The CDR3 consists of 13 residues. The CDR3 DNA sequence: TGTGCCAGCAGTTATAGGGAGAAATATGGCTACACCTTC. This translates into CASSYREKYGYTF.

This clonotype was detected many times. The chain employs TRBV18 and TRBJ1-6; 8 bases are shared with TRBD1. The CDR3 is made up of 14 amino acids. J gave up 9 bases and V 2 bases, and 3 bases lay outside the gene matches. Germline CDR1 KGHSH, CDR2 LQKENI. The CDR3 DNA reads as TGTGCCAGCTCACCATCGGGACAGGCTTCACCCCTCCACTTT. Residues: CASSPSGQASPLHF.

This clonotype was observed at least ten times. This chain joins TRBV15 and TRBJ2-7, with D hard to call. The length of the CDR3 is 15 residues. With 0 bases removed from V and 4 bases from J, the gap between germline ends came to 13 bases. Germline assignment: CDR1 LNHNV and CDR2 YYDKDF (reference sequence). CDR3 region: CATSRDQALLYEQYF. CDR3 DNA: TGTGCCACCAGCAGAGATCAGGCGCTCCTGTACGAGCAGTACTTC.

This clonotype showed up many times. The CDR3: CASSPGGAQETQYF. In DNA form, the CDR3 reads TGTGCCAGCAGCCCTGGGGGGGCCCAGGAGACCCAGTACTTC. The rearrangement uses TRBV3-1 and TRBJ2-5; possible D gene TRBD2, 7 bases. Germline V CDR1 and CDR2: LGHDT, YNNKEL (reference sequence). The CDR3 is made up of 14 amino acids. Trimming stripped 4 bases from V and 5 bases from J, with 14 bases between.

This clonotype was recorded many times. V and J are TRBV6-5 and TRBJ2-2; D gene unclear. V lost 4 bases, J lost 2 bases, and 8 bases lay in between. Looked up from germline, CDR1 is MNHEY and CDR2 is SVGAGI. CDR3 length: 14 amino acids. CDR3 amino acids: CASSFAFNTGELFF. CDR3 nucleotides: TGTGCCAGCAGTTTTGCATTTAACACCGGGGAGCTGTTTTTT.

This clonotype was picked up many times. The chain is built from TRBV2 and TRBJ1-2; no clear D gene. Deletions cut 3 bases from V and 8 bases from J, with 16 bases between. The CDR3 runs 14 residues. The germline CDR1 and CDR2 sequences are SNHLY and FYNNEI. DNA for the CDR3: TGTGCCAGCAGTGAGGGTATCGGAGGCAGGGGCTACACCTTC. Protein sequence: CASSEGIGGRGYTF.

A few counts support this clonotype. The chain combines TRBV28 with TRBJ1-1, with no clear D. Deletions cut 4 bases from V and 1 base from J, with 13 bases between. The length of the CDR3 is 15 residues. CDR1 is MDHEN, CDR2 SYDVKM, per germline. CDR3 nucleotides: TGTGCCAGCAGTTCCCAAGGTCTCCCGAACACTGAAGCTTTCTTT. Amino acids: CASSSQGLPNTEAFF.

This clonotype came up many times. The chain links TRBV12-3 or TRBV12-4 to TRBJ2-1; D call uncertain. The CDR3 sequence is 14 residues long. V dropped 5 bases and J dropped 5 bases, with 13 bases sitting between them. DNA for the CDR3: TGTGCCAGCAGTCCCGAACTTATTGACAATGAGCAGTTCTTC. Translating gives CASSPELIDNEQFF.

This clonotype was detected ten times or more. The V gene is TRBV7-2, the J gene TRBJ1-1, with D unclear. Trimming shortened V by 9 bases and J by 0 bases, and 11 bases separated the two germline ends. There are 13 residues in the CDR3. Germline CDR1 SGHTA, CDR2 FQGNSA. CDR3 sequence (DNA): TGTGCCAGTAAAGGGTTTATGAACACTGAAGCTTTCTTT. As protein: CASKGFMNTEAFF. Together with reference TRBV7-2 and TRBJ1-1, the CDR3 gives the full variable domain: GAGVSQSPSNKVTEKGKDVELRCDPISGHTALYWYRQSLGQGLEFLIYFQGNSAPDKSGLPSDRFSAERTGGSVSTLTIQRTQQEDSAVYLCASKGFMNTEAFFGQGTRLTVV.

This clonotype occurred many times. The chain couples TRBV24-1 to TRBJ2-1, with TRBD1 as a possible D gene (6 bases). The V end lost 2 bases, the J end lost 9 bases, and 10 bases lay between the germline ends. The CDR3 loop spans 13 amino acids. Germline values: CDR1 KGHDR, CDR2 SFDVKD. CDR3 in amino acids: CATSDYRDSEQFF. The CDR3 DNA follows: TGTGCCACCAGTGATTACAGGGATAGTGAGCAGTTCTTC.